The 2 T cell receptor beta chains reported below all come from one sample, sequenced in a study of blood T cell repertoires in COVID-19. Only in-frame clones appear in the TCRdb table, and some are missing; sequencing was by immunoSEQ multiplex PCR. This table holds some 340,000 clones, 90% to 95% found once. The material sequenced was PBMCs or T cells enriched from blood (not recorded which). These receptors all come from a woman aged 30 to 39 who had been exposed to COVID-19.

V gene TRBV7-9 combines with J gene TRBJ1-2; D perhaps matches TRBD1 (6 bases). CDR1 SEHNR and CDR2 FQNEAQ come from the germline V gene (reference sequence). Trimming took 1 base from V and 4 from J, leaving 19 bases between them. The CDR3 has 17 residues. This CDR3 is CASSLGSALRGTYGYTF. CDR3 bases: TGTGCCAGCAGCTTAGGATCGGCGTTAAGGGGGACCTATGGCTACACCTTC.

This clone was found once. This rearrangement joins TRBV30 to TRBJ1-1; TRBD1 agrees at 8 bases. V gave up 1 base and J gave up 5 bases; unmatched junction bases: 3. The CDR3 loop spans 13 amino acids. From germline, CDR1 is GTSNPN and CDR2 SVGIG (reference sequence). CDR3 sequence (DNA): TGTGCCTGGAGTGACGGACAGGGTACTGAAGCTTTCTTT. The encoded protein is CAWSDGQGTEAFF.